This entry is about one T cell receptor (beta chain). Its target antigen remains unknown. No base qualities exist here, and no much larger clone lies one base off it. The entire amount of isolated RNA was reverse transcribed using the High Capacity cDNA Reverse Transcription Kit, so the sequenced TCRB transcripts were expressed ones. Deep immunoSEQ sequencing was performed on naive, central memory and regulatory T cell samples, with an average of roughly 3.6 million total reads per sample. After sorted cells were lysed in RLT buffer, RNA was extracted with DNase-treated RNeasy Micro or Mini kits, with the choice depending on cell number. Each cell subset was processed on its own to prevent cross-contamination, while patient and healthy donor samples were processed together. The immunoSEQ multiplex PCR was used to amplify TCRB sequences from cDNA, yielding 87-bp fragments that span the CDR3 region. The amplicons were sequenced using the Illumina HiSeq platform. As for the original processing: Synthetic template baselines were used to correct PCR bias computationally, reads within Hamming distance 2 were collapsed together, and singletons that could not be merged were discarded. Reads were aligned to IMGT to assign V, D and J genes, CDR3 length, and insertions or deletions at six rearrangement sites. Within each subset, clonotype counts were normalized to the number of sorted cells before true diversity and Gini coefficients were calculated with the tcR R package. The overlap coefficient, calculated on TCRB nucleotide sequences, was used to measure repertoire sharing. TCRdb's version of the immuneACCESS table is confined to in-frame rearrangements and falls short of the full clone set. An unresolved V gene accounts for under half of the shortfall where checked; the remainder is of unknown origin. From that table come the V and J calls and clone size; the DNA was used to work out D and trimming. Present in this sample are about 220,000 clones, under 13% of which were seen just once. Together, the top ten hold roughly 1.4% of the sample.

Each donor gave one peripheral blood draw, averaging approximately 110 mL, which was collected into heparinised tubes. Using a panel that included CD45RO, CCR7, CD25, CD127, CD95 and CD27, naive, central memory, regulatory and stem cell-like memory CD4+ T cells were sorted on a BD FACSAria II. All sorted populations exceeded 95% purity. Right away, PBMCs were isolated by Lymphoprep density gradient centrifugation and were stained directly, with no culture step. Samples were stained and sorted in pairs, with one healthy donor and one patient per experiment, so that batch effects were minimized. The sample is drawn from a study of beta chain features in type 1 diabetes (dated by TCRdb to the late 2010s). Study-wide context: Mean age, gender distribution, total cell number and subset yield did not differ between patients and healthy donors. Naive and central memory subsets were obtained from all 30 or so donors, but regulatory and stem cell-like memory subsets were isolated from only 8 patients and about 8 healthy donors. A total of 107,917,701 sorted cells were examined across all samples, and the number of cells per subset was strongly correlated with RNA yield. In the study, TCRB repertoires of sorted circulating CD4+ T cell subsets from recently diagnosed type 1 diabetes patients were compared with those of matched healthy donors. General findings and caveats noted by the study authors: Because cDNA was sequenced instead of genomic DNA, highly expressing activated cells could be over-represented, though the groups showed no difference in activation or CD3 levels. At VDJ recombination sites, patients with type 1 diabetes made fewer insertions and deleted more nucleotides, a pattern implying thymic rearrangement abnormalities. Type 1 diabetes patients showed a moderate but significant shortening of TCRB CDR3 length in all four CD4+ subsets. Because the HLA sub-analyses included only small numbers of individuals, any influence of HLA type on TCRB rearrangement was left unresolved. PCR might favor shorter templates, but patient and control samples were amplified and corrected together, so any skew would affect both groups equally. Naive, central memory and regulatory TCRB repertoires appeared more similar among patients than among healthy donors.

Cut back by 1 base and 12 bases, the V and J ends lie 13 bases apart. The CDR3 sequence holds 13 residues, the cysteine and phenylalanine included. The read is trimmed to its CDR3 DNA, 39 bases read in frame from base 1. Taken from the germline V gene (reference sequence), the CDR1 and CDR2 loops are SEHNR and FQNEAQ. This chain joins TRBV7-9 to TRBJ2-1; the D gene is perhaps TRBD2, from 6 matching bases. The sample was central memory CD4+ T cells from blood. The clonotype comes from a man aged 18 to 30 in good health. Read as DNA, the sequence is TGTGCCAGCAGCTTAGACCGGGGGACGGTGCAGTTCTTC. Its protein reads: CASSLDRGTVQFF.